Listed below are T cell receptor beta chains from one sample, sequenced in a study of blood T cell repertoires in COVID-19. The table came from immunoSEQ multiplex PCR; TCRdb's copy has only in-frame clones and leaves some out. The sample holds fewer than 150,000 clones, more than 80% seen once. Sequenced input: PBMCs or T cells enriched from blood (not recorded which). The receptors were sampled from a woman between 18 and 29 years old who had been exposed to COVID-19. Both conserved end residues are part of each CDR3.

v_call	j_call	cdr3_aa
TRBV11-2	TRBJ2-7	CASSPELAGAGEQYF
TRBV28	TRBJ2-1	CASSLGLLRANEQFF
TRBV6-5	TRBJ2-7	CASSLGASTYEQYF
TRBV27	TRBJ2-1	CASKTDSISYNEQFF
TRBV16	TRBJ1-2	CASSPSQANYGYTF
TRBV12-5	TRBJ1-4	CASGRFNRPFGEKLFF
TRBV21-1	TRBJ2-7	CASSSPGLAGANEQYF
TRBV6-5	TRBJ2-7	CASSYSDRGPRKQYF
TRBV9	TRBJ2-3	CASSGTGLAGDTQYF
TRBV7-9	TRBJ1-3	CASSYQAGSGNTIYF
TRBV7-9	TRBJ1-2	CASTNGGVGYTF
TRBV5-3	TRBJ2-5	CARSWREVTQETQYF
TRBV3-1/TRBV3-2	TRBJ1-6	CASSQAQGVGSPLHF
TRBV27	TRBJ2-2	CASRPSTANTGELFF
TRBV14	TRBJ2-7	CASSQGLAGGPYEQYF
TRBV10-3	TRBJ2-3	CANGAGADTQYF
TRBV4-2	TRBJ1-3	CASSLISGNTIYF
TRBV5-1	TRBJ2-5	CASSLGLSQETQYF
TRBV5-4	TRBJ2-7	CASSSGKVPYEQYF
TRBV6-2/TRBV6-3	TRBJ2-1	CASSYVLGSGRTDGSYNEQFF
TRBV5-1	TRBJ2-1	CASSLQSGRVDEQFF
TRBV6-5	TRBJ2-1	CASSYSSSGRLNEQFF
TRBV18	TRBJ2-6	CASYTTVLGGANVLTF
TRBV3-1/TRBV3-2	TRBJ2-7	CASSQLNYEQYF